This record looks at one TCR beta chain sequence and its context. Its antigen remains unidentified. These data come from a study of cytomegalovirus exposure and HLA in healthy donors. The CDR3 runs to 14 residues. Germline loops: CDR1 SGHVS, CDR2 FNYEAQ. V lost 1 base and J lost 6; bases outside the gene matches: 1. General study findings and limits: The CMV antigen specificity of a few CMV-associated chains was confirmed through in vitro analysis. Apparent HLA restriction characterized most CMV-associated TCR beta chains in a later analysis.

A multiplex PCR was run with 60 Vbeta primers and 13 Jbeta primers. Assay: immunoSEQ multiplex PCR; the TCRdb copy retains only in-frame clones and omits some. The table lists about 79,000 clones, about 71% of them singletons. Input material: PBMCs. The receptor comes from a man aged 55-75 years in good health and CMV-seronegative. The rearrangement links TRBV7-6 to TRBJ2-7; 12 bases match TRBD2. CDR3 protein: CASSLGLAGAEQYF. The CDR3 DNA reads as TGTGCCAGCAGCTTAGGACTAGCGGGAGCCGAGCAGTACTTC.